The 24 T cell receptor beta chains below come from one sample, sequenced in a study of blood T cell repertoires in COVID-19. The assay was immunoSEQ multiplex PCR, and TCRdb's table has in-frame clones only and misses some. The table lists under 250,000 clones, around four fifths of them singletons. Sequenced material: peripheral blood. These receptors all come from a man aged 45-65 years with active or convalescent COVID-19.

For this clone: This CDR3 is also generated by other DNA sequences in the sample. This chain links TRBV6-5 with TRBJ2-1; 7 bases are shared with TRBD2. V was clipped by 5 bases and J by 9 bases; unmatched bases: 10. The CDR3 totals 14 residues. The germline V gene encodes CDR1 MNHEY and CDR2 SVGAGI. The CDR3 sequence: CASSHTGGQIEQFF. CDR3 DNA: TGTGCCAGCAGTCACACGGGAGGTCAGATTGAGCAGTTCTTC.

CDR3 coding DNA: TGTGCCAGCAGCTTAGATGGGACAGGGGTTGTAAAACTGTTTTTT. It specifies CASSLDGTGVVKLFF. V and J are TRBV7-9 and TRBJ1-4, with 10 bases identical to TRBD1. The CDR3 has 15 amino acids. V shed 1 base and J 10 bases; nucleotides not matched to a gene: 6. Per germline, CDR1 SEHNR and CDR2 FQNEAQ (reference sequence).

The chain employs TRBV7-9 and TRBJ1-1; 8 nucleotides match TRBD1. The CDR3 runs 16 residues. Germline CDR1 reads SEHNR; CDR2 reads FQNEAQ (reference sequence). After removal of 4 bases from V and 1 base from J, the junction contained 8 bases not matched to a gene. The CDR3 protein is CASSYRTGFENTEAFF. CDR3 nucleotides: TGTGCCAGCAGCTACCGGACAGGGTTCGAGAACACTGAAGCTTTCTTT.

CDR3 sequence reads: CASSQAGGFSNQPQHF. CDR3 DNA: TGTGCCAGCAGCCAAGCGGGAGGATTTAGCAATCAGCCCCAGCATTTT. The rearrangement links TRBV3-1 (or the pseudogene TRBV3-2) to TRBJ1-5; D is undetermined. The length of the CDR3 is 16 residues. The germline V gene has CDR1 LGHDT and CDR2 YNNKEL (reference sequence). V was trimmed by 1 base and J by 0 bases, leaving 10 bases between them.

With regard to this clone: Distinct nucleotide sequences in the sample also encode this CDR3. J is TRBJ1-1 and V is TRBV6-5, with D possibly TRBD1 on 5 matching bases. Germline assignment: CDR1 MNHEY and CDR2 SVGAGI. CDR3 length equals 14 residues. Trimming cost V 0 bases and J 5 bases, with 10 bases left between them. CDR3 DNA: TGTGCCAGCAGTTACTCGAATCGGGGGACTGAAGCTTTCTTT. Its translation is CASSYSNRGTEAFF.

This sequence joins TRBV29-1 and TRBJ1-2; possibly TRBD1 for D (5 bases). The CDR3 loop spans 13 amino acids. V was cut by 4 bases and J by 0 bases, with 9 bases left in between. Germline values: CDR1 SQVTM, CDR2 ANQGSEA. In DNA form, the CDR3 reads TGCAGCGTTGGGCAGGGCTCTAACTATGGCTACACCTTC. It specifies CSVGQGSNYGYTF.

The sample holds one count of this clone. The chain uses TRBV11-3 and TRBJ2-1; maybe TRBD1 (5 bases). The CDR3 consists of 16 residues. Per the germline V gene, CDR1 is SGHNT and CDR2 is YENEEA. Trimming stripped 1 base from V and 0 bases from J, with 10 bases between. CDR3 nucleotides: TGTGCCAGCAGCTTAGGGGGCCTCAGCTCCTACAATGAGCAGTTCTTC. This sequence encodes CASSLGGLSSYNEQFF.

CDR3 amino acids: CATSDSGTGRDTQYF. The CDR3 region has the DNA TGTGCCACCAGTGATTCCGGGACAGGGAGAGATACGCAGTATTTT. The V call is TRBV24-1, the J call TRBJ2-3, with 9 bases aligning to TRBD1. J gave up 5 bases and V 2 bases, and 4 bases lay outside the gene matches. From germline, CDR1 is KGHDR and CDR2 SFDVKD. The CDR3 consists of 15 residues.

V gene TRBV9 combines with J gene TRBJ2-7; the D gene is possibly TRBD2 (6 bases). Germline V lookup: CDR1 SGDLS, CDR2 YYNGEE. The V and J ends lost 4 bases and 6 bases respectively, with 20 bases between them. This CDR3 comprises 15 residues. The CDR3, as DNA: TGTGCCAGCAGCCCTTCTGGCGGGACGGGTGCCGAGCAGTACTTC. As protein: CASSPSGGTGAEQYF.

The chain links TRBV27 to TRBJ1-4, with a possible D match to TRBD1 (6 bases). Trimming pared 6 bases from V and 8 bases from J, leaving 16 bases between. The V gene's germline CDR1 is MNHEY and CDR2 SMNVEV (reference sequence). CDR3 length: 14 amino acids. CDR3 residues: CASRRPGQLEKLFF. In DNA, the CDR3 is TGTGCCAGCAGGCGGCCGGGACAACTAGAAAAACTGTTTTTT.

This clone was found once. V usage is TRBV30 and J usage is TRBJ1-5; D is unclear. Germline-derived CDR1 and CDR2 are GTSNPN and SVGIG (reference sequence). The CDR3 consists of 14 residues. Trimming left V 1 base short and J 0 bases short, with 7 bases between. The CDR3 nucleotides are TGTGCCTGGAGTGACGGTGATAGCAATCAGCCCCAGCATTTT. Translating it yields CAWSDGDSNQPQHF. Full variable domain (remainder filled in from reference TRBV30 and TRBJ1-5): SQTIHQWPATLVQPVGSPLSLECTVEGTSNPNLYWYRQAAGRGLQLLFYSVGIGQISSEVPQNLSASRPQDRQFILSSKKLLLSDSGFYLCAWSDGDSNQPQHFGDGTRLSIL.

This chain connects TRBV5-1 to TRBJ1-1; 8 bases fit TRBD1. This CDR3 is built from 14 residues. With V trimmed by 3 bases and J by 3 bases, 4 bases remained unmatched. Germline values: CDR1 SGHRS, CDR2 YFSETQ. CDR3 region: CASSSQGGYTEAFF. As DNA, the CDR3 is TGCGCCAGCAGCTCACAGGGGGGATACACTGAAGCTTTCTTT.

This chain joins TRBV5-4 and TRBJ2-3, with D perhaps TRBD1 (8 bases). V was shortened by 4 bases and J by 8 bases, with 17 bases between the two germline ends. This CDR3 has 14 amino acids. Germline CDR1 reads SGHNT; CDR2 reads YYREEE (reference sequence). CDR3 residues: CASSPDRGGGTQYF. CDR3 bases: TGTGCCAGCAGCCCTGACAGGGGAGGGGGTACGCAGTATTTT.

CDR3 sequence: CAWRAGQTNQETQYF. The CDR3 bases are TGTGCCTGGAGGGCGGGACAGACTAACCAAGAGACCCAGTACTTC. V and J are TRBV30 and TRBJ2-5; a possible D gene is TRBD1 (7 bases). V lost 3 bases and J lost 0, with 14 bases in between. CDR3 length equals 15 residues. Germline CDR1 reads GTSNPN; CDR2 reads SVGIG (reference sequence).

The gene calls are TRBV27 and TRBJ1-6; weak D call: TRBD1 (6 bases). The germline V gene has CDR1 MNHEY and CDR2 SMNVEV (reference sequence). This CDR3 spans 18 amino acids. V lost 3 bases and J lost 0, with 15 bases in between. CDR3: CASSFLLDRSSYNSPLHF. CDR3 bases: TGTGCCAGCAGTTTCCTCTTGGACAGAAGCTCCTATAATTCACCCCTCCACTTT.

CDR3 amino acids: CASSPHKATNEKLFF. The CDR3, as DNA: TGCGCCAGCAGCCCGCACAAAGCAACTAATGAAAAACTGTTTTTT. The gene calls are TRBV4-1 and TRBJ1-4, with D unclear. V dropped 4 bases and J dropped 0 bases, with 9 bases sitting between them. This CDR3 comprises 15 residues. Germline lookup yields CDR1 MGHRA and CDR2 YSYEKL.

This chain connects TRBV10-3 to TRBJ2-5; 7 nucleotides line up with TRBD2. CDR3 length: 14 amino acids. The germline gives CDR1 ENHRY, CDR2 SYGVKD. The trim removed 2 bases at V and 6 bases at J, leaving 6 bases unmatched. The CDR3 reads CAISEGLGGQTQYF. CDR3 DNA: TGTGCCATCAGTGAGGGACTAGGAGGGCAGACCCAGTACTTC.

The V gene is TRBV29-1, the J gene TRBJ2-3; 9 positions agree with TRBD2. The CDR3 consists of 15 residues. V lost 4 bases, J lost 5 bases, and 10 bases stayed unmatched. The V gene's germline CDR1 is SQVTM and CDR2 ANQGSEA. The CDR3 protein is CSVGGAGGPGDTQYF. CDR3 bases: TGCAGCGTTGGAGGGGCGGGAGGGCCCGGAGATACGCAGTATTTT.

The J gene is TRBJ2-3, the V gene TRBV5-1; TRBD2 agrees at 11 bases. V was pared by 4 bases and J by 4 bases, with 8 bases of the junction left unmatched. In germline, CDR1 is SGHRS, CDR2 YFSETQ. The CDR3 covers 16 residues. CDR3: CASSSSGGAGSDTQYF. CDR3 in DNA: TGCGCCAGCAGCAGTAGCGGGGGGGCCGGATCAGATACGCAGTATTTT.

This sequence joins TRBV5-5 and TRBJ1-6; no firm D call. V gave up 2 bases and J gave up 10 bases, with 16 bases separating them. CDR3 length: 15 amino acids. Per germline, CDR1 SGHKS and CDR2 YYEKEE (reference sequence). The CDR3 DNA reads as TGTGCCAGCAGCTTTCTCCGAGGACTTGACTCACCCCTCCACTTT. Translating it yields CASSFLRGLDSPLHF.

The chain recombines TRBV28 with TRBJ2-1, with TRBD2 matching over 12 bases. Germline V gene lookup returns CDR1 MDHEN and CDR2 SYDVKM. V lost 4 bases, J lost 7 bases, and 8 bases stayed unmatched. This CDR3 contains 16 residues. CDR3 residues: CASSSSTSGSYNEQFF. The CDR3 DNA follows: TGTGCCAGCAGTTCCTCGACTAGCGGGAGTTATAATGAGCAGTTCTTC.

The chain joins TRBV7-8 to TRBJ2-3, with D unresolved. Germline CDR1 is SGHVS and CDR2 is FQNEAQ. The CDR3 totals 15 residues. Trimming left V 2 bases short and J 1 base short, with 10 bases between. The CDR3 DNA sequence: TGTGCCAGCAGCTTACAAGCGTCACGCACAGATACGCAGTATTTT. Its protein is CASSLQASRTDTQYF.

This clone was seen a single time. This chain connects TRBV6-4 to TRBJ2-4, with a possible D match to TRBD2 (6 bases). Germline values: CDR1 MRHNA, CDR2 SNTAGT. The V and J ends lost 2 bases and 0 bases respectively, with 17 bases between them. CDR3 length: 18 amino acids. Here the CDR3 reads CASSDPAGGDLAKNIQYF. For the CDR3, the DNA is TGTGCCAGCAGTGACCCGGCGGGCGGGGACTTAGCCAAAAACATTCAGTACTTC.

The chain employs TRBV3-1 (or the pseudogene TRBV3-2) and TRBJ1-5; D ambiguous. Germline V gives CDR1 LGHDT, CDR2 YNNKEL (reference sequence). The CDR3 has 14 amino acids. V was shortened by 3 bases and J by 7 bases, with 13 bases between the two germline ends. The CDR3 sequence is CASSHSAPGQPQHF. The CDR3 DNA reads TGTGCCAGCAGCCACAGCGCGCCGGGGCAGCCCCAGCATTTT.